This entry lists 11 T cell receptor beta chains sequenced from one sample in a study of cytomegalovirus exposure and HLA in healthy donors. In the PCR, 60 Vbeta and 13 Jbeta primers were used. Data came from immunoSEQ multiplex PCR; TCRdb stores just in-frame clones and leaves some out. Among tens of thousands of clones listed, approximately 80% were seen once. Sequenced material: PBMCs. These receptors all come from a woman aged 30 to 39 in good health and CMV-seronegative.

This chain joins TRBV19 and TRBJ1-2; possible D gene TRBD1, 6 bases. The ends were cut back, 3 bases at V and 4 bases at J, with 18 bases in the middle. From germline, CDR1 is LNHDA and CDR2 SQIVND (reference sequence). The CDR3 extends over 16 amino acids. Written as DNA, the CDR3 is TGTGCCAGTAGTATTAATAGATACCGGGACATCTATGGCTACACCTTC. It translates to CASSINRYRDIYGYTF.

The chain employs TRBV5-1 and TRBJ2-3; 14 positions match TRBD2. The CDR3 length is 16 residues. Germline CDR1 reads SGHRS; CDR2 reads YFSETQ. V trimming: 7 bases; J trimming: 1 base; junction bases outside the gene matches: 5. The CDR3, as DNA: TGCGCCAGCCGGGGACTAGCGGGGGCAGGCACAGATACGCAGTATTTT. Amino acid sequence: CASRGLAGAGTDTQYF.

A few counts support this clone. CDR3 sequence reads: CASSGETGPNTEAFF. The CDR3 region has the DNA TGTGCCAGTAGTGGAGAGACAGGACCGAACACTGAAGCTTTCTTT. This chain connects TRBV19 to TRBJ1-1; possible D gene TRBD1, 6 bases. There are 15 residues in the CDR3. Germline V CDR1 and CDR2: LNHDA, SQIVND (reference sequence). Trimming cost V 5 bases and J 1 base, with 14 bases left between them.

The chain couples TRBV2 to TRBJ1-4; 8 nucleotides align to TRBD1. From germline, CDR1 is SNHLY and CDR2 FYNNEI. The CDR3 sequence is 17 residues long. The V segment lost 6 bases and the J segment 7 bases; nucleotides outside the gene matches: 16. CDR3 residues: CASSPRHFRGRREKLFF. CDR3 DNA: TGTGCCAGCAGCCCCAGGCACTTCAGGGGGCGCCGTGAAAAACTGTTTTTT.

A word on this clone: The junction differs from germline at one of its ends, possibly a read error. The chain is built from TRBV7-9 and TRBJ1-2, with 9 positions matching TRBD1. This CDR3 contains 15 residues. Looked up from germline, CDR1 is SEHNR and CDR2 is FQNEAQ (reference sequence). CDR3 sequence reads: CSSSFGAGQGNGYTF. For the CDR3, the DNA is TGTTCCAGCAGCTTTGGGGCCGGACAGGGGAATGGCTACACCTTC.

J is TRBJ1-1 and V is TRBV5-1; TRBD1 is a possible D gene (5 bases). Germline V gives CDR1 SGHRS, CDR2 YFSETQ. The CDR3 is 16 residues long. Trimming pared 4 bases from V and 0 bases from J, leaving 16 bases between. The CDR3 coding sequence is TGCGCCAGCAGCCCTTCGGGGGGAAGGCTGAACACTGAAGCTTTCTTT. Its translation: CASSPSGGRLNTEAFF. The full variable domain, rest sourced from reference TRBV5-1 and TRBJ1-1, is KAGVTQTPRYLIKTRGQQVTLSCSPISGHRSVSWYQQTPGQGLQFLFEYFSETQRNKGNFPGRFSGRQFSNSRSEMNVSTLELGDSALYLCASSPSGGRLNTEAFFGQGTRLTVV.

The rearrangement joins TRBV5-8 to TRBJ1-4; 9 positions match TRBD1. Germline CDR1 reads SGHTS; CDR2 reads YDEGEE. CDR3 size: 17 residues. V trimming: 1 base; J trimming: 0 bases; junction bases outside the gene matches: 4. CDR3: CASSLHRDRATNEKLFF. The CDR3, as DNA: TGTGCCAGCAGCTTGCACCGGGACAGGGCAACTAATGAAAAACTGTTTTTT.

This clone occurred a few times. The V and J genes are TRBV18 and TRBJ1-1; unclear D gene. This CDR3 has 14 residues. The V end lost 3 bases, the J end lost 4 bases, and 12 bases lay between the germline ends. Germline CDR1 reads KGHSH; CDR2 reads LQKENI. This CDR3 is CASSPLLSGTEAFF. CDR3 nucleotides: TGTGCCAGCTCACCTTTGTTGAGTGGCACTGAAGCTTTCTTT.

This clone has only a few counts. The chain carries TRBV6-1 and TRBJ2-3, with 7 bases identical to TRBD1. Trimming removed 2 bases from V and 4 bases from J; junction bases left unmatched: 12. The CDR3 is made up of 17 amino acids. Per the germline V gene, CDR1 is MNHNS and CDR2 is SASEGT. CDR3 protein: CASSELRGRGSADTQYF. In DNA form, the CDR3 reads TGTGCCAGCAGTGAACTGAGGGGCAGGGGGTCTGCAGATACGCAGTATTTT.

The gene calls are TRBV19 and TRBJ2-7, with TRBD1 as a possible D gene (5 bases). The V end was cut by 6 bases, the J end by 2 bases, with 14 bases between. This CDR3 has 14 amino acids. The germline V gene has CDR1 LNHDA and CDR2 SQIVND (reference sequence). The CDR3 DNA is TGTGCCAGTAGCCCCAGGGAACCCCCCTACGAGCAGTACTTC. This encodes CASSPREPPYEQYF.

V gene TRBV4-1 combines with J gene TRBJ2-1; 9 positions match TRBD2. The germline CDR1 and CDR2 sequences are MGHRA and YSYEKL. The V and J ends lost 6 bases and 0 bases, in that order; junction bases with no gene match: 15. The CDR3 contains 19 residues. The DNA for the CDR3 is TGCGCCAGCAGAGTCAGCACTAGCGGGTTCCCGAGCTCCTACAATGAGCAGTTCTTC. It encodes CASRVSTSGFPSSYNEQFF.